Presented here are 21 T cell receptor beta chains from one specimen sequenced in a study of T cell responses to AZD1222 COVID-19 vaccine. The method was immunoSEQ multiplex PCR; TCRdb's version includes in-frame clones alone and lacks a portion of them. The sample consists of 120,000 or so clones, nearly 90% of them appearing once. Here the sequenced sample was peripheral blood, taken on day 0 of AZD1222 vaccination. The receptors stem from an adult in good health.

The chain employs TRBV5-6 and TRBJ1-2, with 8 bases that match TRBD1. The CDR3 is 16 amino acids. CDR1 SGHDT and CDR2 YYEEEE come from the germline V gene. V dropped 3 bases and J dropped 4; count of bases not matched to a gene: 11. The CDR3 protein is CASSSLETGVGYGYTF. The DNA for the CDR3 is TGTGCCAGCAGCTCTTTGGAGACAGGGGTGGGCTATGGCTACACCTTC.

The genes are TRBV3-1 (or the pseudogene TRBV3-2) and TRBJ2-3; no clear D. The CDR3 extends over 15 amino acids. CDR1 LGHDT and CDR2 YNNKEL come from the germline V gene (reference sequence). The V and J ends lost 3 bases and 2 bases respectively, with 12 bases between them. The CDR3 loop is CASSQRKAYTDTQYF. CDR3 sequence (DNA): TGTGCCAGCAGCCAGCGGAAAGCGTACACAGATACGCAGTATTTT.

The chain has TRBV5-1 and TRBJ2-5; either TRBD1 or TRBD2 may supply D (5 bases each). The ends were cut back, 0 bases at V and 2 bases at J, with 17 bases in the middle. CDR1 SGHRS and CDR2 YFSETQ come from the germline V gene. This CDR3 is 17 amino acids long. CDR3 DNA: TGCGCCAGCAGCTTGGCCCTTGGGGTGGGACCACAAGAGACCCAGTACTTC. This sequence encodes CASSLALGVGPQETQYF.

This chain uses TRBV5-1 with TRBJ2-2; the D gene is possibly TRBD2 (6 bases). The V and J ends lost 0 bases and 6 bases respectively, with 15 bases between them. Germline-derived CDR1 and CDR2 are SGHRS and YFSETQ. The length of the CDR3 is 16 residues. The CDR3 DNA reads as TGCGCCAGCAGCTTGGCCGGGAGCAACTTTGCCGGGGAGCTGTTTTTT. As protein: CASSLAGSNFAGELFF.

This chain joins TRBV7-3 and TRBJ1-2; tentative D call: TRBD1 (5 bases). Trimming left V 0 bases short and J 1 base short, with 21 bases between. This CDR3 region has 19 residues. Germline values: CDR1 SGHTA, CDR2 FQGTGA. The CDR3 is CASSLTPAKTGPFNYGYTF. The DNA of the CDR3 is TGTGCCAGCAGCTTAACCCCCGCCAAAACAGGACCATTTAACTATGGCTACACCTTC.

This chain connects TRBV24-1 to TRBJ2-1; 7 nucleotides align to TRBD1. V gave up 3 bases and J gave up 1 base; unmatched junction bases: 14. CDR1 and CDR2 from the germline V gene are KGHDR and SFDVKD. The CDR3 loop spans 19 amino acids. CDR3: CATSDRNRGKGSSYNEQFF. The CDR3 DNA is TGTGCCACCAGTGATCGCAACAGGGGTAAAGGGAGTTCCTACAATGAGCAGTTCTTC.

This clone was counted once. This chain uses TRBV9 with TRBJ2-5, with 10 bases fitting TRBD1. CDR3 size: 15 residues. Germline values: CDR1 SGDLS, CDR2 YYNGEE. The V segment lost 0 bases and the J segment 6 bases; nucleotides outside the gene matches: 5. CDR3 coding DNA: TGTGCCAGCAGCGTAGCTTCGGGACAGGGGCAGACCCAGTACTTC. Translation gives CASSVASGQGQTQYF.

As DNA, the CDR3 is TGTGCCAGCAGCCTACAGGGTGCTGAAGCTTTCTTT. Translated: CASSLQGAEAFF. V and J are TRBV2 and TRBJ1-1, with D perhaps matching TRBD1 (6 bases). Germline V gene lookup returns CDR1 SNHLY and CDR2 FYNNEI. Trimming pared 6 bases from V and 6 bases from J, leaving 11 bases between. This CDR3 is 12 amino acids long. The variable domain in full, completed from reference TRBV2 and TRBJ1-1, reads EPEVTQTPSHQVTQMGQEVILRCVPISNHLYFYWYRQILGQKVEFLVSFYNNEISEKSEIFDDQFSVERPDGSNFTLKIRSTKLEDSAMYFCASSLQGAEAFFGQGTRLTVV.

The chain recombines TRBV19 with TRBJ1-2; 9 bases are a match to TRBD1. The germline V gene has CDR1 LNHDA and CDR2 SQIVND (reference sequence). This CDR3 contains 14 residues. After removal of 3 bases from V and 7 bases from J, the junction contained 6 bases not matched to a gene. The CDR3 loop reads CASSINGQGSGYTF. The CDR3 DNA sequence: TGTGCCAGTAGTATCAATGGACAGGGGAGTGGCTACACCTTC.

The chain couples TRBV18 to TRBJ1-1, with 10 bases lining up with TRBD1. Germline V gives CDR1 KGHSH, CDR2 LQKENI. The CDR3 is made up of 15 amino acids. Trimming removed 5 bases from V and 1 base from J; junction bases left unmatched: 4. CDR3 DNA: TGTGCCAGCTCAACAAGACAGGGGGCGAACACTGAAGCTTTCTTT. It specifies CASSTRQGANTEAFF. The full variable domain, with the rest looked up from reference TRBV18 and TRBJ1-1, is NAGVMQNPRHLVRRRGQEARLRCSPMKGHSHVYWYRQLPEEGLKFMVYLQKENIIDESGMPKERFSAEFPKEGPSILRIQQVVRGDSAAYFCASSTRQGANTEAFFGQGTRLTVV.

The chain has TRBV4-2 and TRBJ1-2, with D tentatively TRBD1 (5 bases). Germline CDR1 and CDR2: LGHNA and YNFKEQ. The germline V and J ends were trimmed by 0 bases and 4 bases, with 15 bases remaining between them. The CDR3 length is 16 residues. CDR3 protein: CASSQEYKGRSYGYTF. As DNA, the CDR3 is TGTGCCAGCAGCCAAGAGTATAAGGGGAGGAGCTATGGCTACACCTTC.

The rearrangement links TRBV30 to TRBJ1-5; D ambiguous. Germline CDR1 reads GTSNPN; CDR2 reads SVGIG (reference sequence). The CDR3 loop spans 13 amino acids. Trimming shortened V by 2 bases and J by 6 bases, and 11 bases separated the two germline ends. The CDR3 DNA sequence: TGTGCCTGGAGTCCTCGGCCGGCTCAGCCCCAGCATTTT. Protein product: CAWSPRPAQPQHF.

The CDR3 nucleotides read TGCGCCAGCAGCCAAGAATGGGGACTAGTAGGTGGGGATACGCAGTATTTT. It translates to CASSQEWGLVGGDTQYF. J is TRBJ2-3 and V is TRBV4-3; 8 bases are shared with TRBD2. Germline loops: CDR1 LGHNA, CDR2 YSLEER. The CDR3 totals 17 residues. The ends lost 0 bases at V and 6 bases at J; junction bases unmatched: 11.

The chain is built from TRBV23-1 and TRBJ2-3; maybe TRBD2 (7 bases). TRBV23-1 is labeled an ORF, and its function is uncertain. With 3 bases removed from V and 14 bases from J, the gap between germline ends came to 9 bases. This CDR3 is 10 amino acids long. As DNA, the CDR3 is TGCGCCAGCAGTCAGGGGGGGCGGTATTTT. Translating gives CASSQGGRYF.

This clone was picked up a small number of times. This chain uses TRBV5-1 with TRBJ2-7; 9 nucleotides agree with TRBD1. V was pared by 4 bases and J by 5 bases, with 7 bases of the junction left unmatched. Germline V gives CDR1 SGHRS, CDR2 YFSETQ. The CDR3 is 14 residues long. The CDR3 nucleotides are TGCGCCAGCAGCCCAGACAGGGGGGACGACGAGCAGTACTTC. It specifies CASSPDRGDDEQYF.

The rearrangement joins TRBV15 to TRBJ2-7; D gene ambiguous. The V end lost 0 bases, the J end lost 0 bases, and 6 bases lay between the germline ends. Germline V gives CDR1 LNHNV, CDR2 YYDKDF (reference sequence). This CDR3 has 14 amino acids. The CDR3 sequence: CATSRDPPSYEQYF. The CDR3 bases are TGTGCCACCAGCAGAGATCCCCCCTCCTACGAGCAGTACTTC.

This rearrangement joins TRBV3-1 (or the pseudogene TRBV3-2) to TRBJ2-1, with TRBD2 identical over 12 bases. The J segment lost 5 bases and the V segment lost 0 bases, leaving 5 bases of the junction unmatched. This CDR3 region has 17 residues. Germline-derived CDR1 and CDR2 are LGHDT and YNNKEL (reference sequence). The CDR3 DNA follows: TGTGCCAGCAGCCAAGAAACTAGCGGGGGGCTACACAATGAGCAGTTCTTC. Protein sequence: CASSQETSGGLHNEQFF.

The V call is TRBV12-3 or TRBV12-4, the J call TRBJ2-2; D gene ambiguous. V shed 7 bases and J shed 3 bases, with 3 bases lying between them. This CDR3 has 11 amino acids. The CDR3 region is CASTYTGELFF. CDR3 nucleotides: TGTGCCAGCACCTACACCGGGGAGCTGTTTTTT.

V and J are TRBV28 and TRBJ2-1, with D hard to call. V dropped 7 bases and J dropped 10 bases, with 14 bases sitting between them. Germline lookup yields CDR1 MDHEN and CDR2 SYDVKM. CDR3 length: 12 amino acids. CDR3 nucleotides: TGTGCCAGCACCTCCCCGGTAGAGGAGCAGTTCTTC. Translation gives CASTSPVEEQFF. Full variable domain (outside the CDR3, taken from reference TRBV28 and TRBJ2-1): DVKVTQSSRYLVKRTGEKVFLECVQDMDHENMFWYRQDPGLGLRLIYFSYDVKMKEKGDIPEGYSVSREKKERFSLILESASTNQTSMYLCASTSPVEEQFFGPGTRLTVL.

The genes are TRBV7-8 and TRBJ1-3; D is perhaps TRBD1 (6 bases). V was cut by 1 base and J by 4 bases, with 17 bases left in between. The germline gives CDR1 SGHVS, CDR2 FQNEAQ. There are 17 residues in the CDR3. CDR3 in DNA: TGTGCCAGCAGCTTAGGACGGGGAGGGGGACTCGGAAACACCATATATTTT. Translation: CASSLGRGGGLGNTIYF.

This chain connects TRBV6-1 to TRBJ2-1; tentatively, D is TRBD1 (5 bases). The germline V gene encodes CDR1 MNHNS and CDR2 SASEGT. V gave up 3 bases and J gave up 4 bases, with 7 bases separating them. The CDR3 is made up of 13 amino acids. In DNA, the CDR3 is TGTGCCAGCAGTGAGGGGCCATACAATGAGCAGTTCTTC. Residues: CASSEGPYNEQFF.